This TCR beta chain emerged from a study of blood T cell repertoires in COVID-19. Study summary: The United States, Italy and Spain provided the acute and convalescent COVID-19 samples.

Sequencing used immunoSEQ multiplex PCR; TCRdb keeps in-frame clones, though not all of them. The repertoire holds 360,000 or so clones, with around nine tenths as singletons. The clonotype was recovered from a woman in her 30s who had recovered from COVID-19. The sequenced sample was PBMCs or T cells enriched from blood (not recorded which).

CDR3 region: CASTTYGGAGEQYF. The CDR3 coding sequence is TGTGCCAGCACCACGTATGGGGGGGCAGGGGAGCAGTACTTC. The V gene is TRBV5-6, the J gene TRBJ2-7, with D perhaps TRBD2 (7 bases). V was pared by 6 bases and J by 7 bases, with 20 bases between. Germline V gene data show CDR1 as SGHDT and CDR2 as YYEEEE. The CDR3 is 14 amino acids.